This T cell receptor (beta chain) was identified during a study of T-cell reconstitution after alpha-beta-depleted transplantation in children. Whole-study results and caveats: Alpha-beta T cells about two months after transplant reportedly derived from several hundred expanded graft clones. Recipient T cells and thymic progenitors that survived gave rise to the high TCRbeta diversity observed at day 60 in some patients. From newly produced T cells came most of the T-cell counts and diversity one year after transplant.

Unique molecular identifiers were built into the TCRbeta library. Via MiXCR, TCRdb re-called the PCR reads, giving one row per CDR3 protein. The sample has several thousand distinct CDR3 sequences, less than 20% seen once. Germline V gene lookup returns CDR1 SEHNR and CDR2 FQNEAQ (reference sequence). Deletions cut 3 bases from V and 4 bases from J, with 12 bases between. The CDR3 length is 14 residues. This clonotype is labeled medium-sized. Its cognate antigen is unknown. The receptor was isolated from a male patient aged 2-15 years who had a stem cell transplant for acute lymphoblastic leukemia, so the T cells may come from the graft donor. The J gene is TRBJ2-5, the V gene TRBV7-9, with no clear D. Sequenced here: PBMCs, mostly from graft donor cells, sampled 180 days after TCRalphabeta/CD19-depleted stem cell transplant. CDR3 nucleotides: TGTGCCAGCAGCTTCAACAGTATACGAGAGACCCAGTACTTC. Its protein is CASSFNSIRETQYF.